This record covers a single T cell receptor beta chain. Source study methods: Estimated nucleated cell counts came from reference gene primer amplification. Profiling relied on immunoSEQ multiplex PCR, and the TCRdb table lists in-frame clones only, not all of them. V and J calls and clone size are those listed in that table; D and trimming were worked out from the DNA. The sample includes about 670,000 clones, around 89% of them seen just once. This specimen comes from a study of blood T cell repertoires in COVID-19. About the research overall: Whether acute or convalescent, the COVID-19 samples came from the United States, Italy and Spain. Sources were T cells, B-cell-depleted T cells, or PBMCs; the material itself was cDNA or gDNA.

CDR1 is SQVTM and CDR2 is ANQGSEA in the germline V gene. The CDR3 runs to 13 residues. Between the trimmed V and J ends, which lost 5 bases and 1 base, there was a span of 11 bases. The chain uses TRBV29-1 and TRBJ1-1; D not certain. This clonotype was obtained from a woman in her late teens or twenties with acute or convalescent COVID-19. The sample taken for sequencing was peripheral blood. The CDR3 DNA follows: TGCAGCGTTCGGGAGAGAGGGAACACTGAAGCTTTCTTT. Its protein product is CSVRERGNTEAFF.